This T cell receptor beta chain was sequenced for a study of cytomegalovirus exposure and HLA in healthy donors (TCRdb year 2017). Background for the entire study: In an earlier analysis of 587 of the donors, around 290 Gb of sequence data and 90 million to 130 million unique TCR beta sequences from about 190 million T cells were reported. The later analysis used no new phenotypic data to find candidate immune exposures, relying instead on TCR beta sequences and their occurrence across donors. All discovery cohort repertoires had been generated on a single sequencing platform. A separate validation cohort of roughly 130 different subjects was used in addition to the roughly 700-subject first cohort. Donor age, sex, ethnicity and CMV serostatus were collected together with the repertoire data. The study aimed to test whether signatures of past pathogen exposure could be identified by cataloging public T cell receptors. In a later genetic analysis, genome-wide SNP genotypes for 398 of the 666 donors were used, and that subset was treated as a discovery cohort. High-throughput TCR immunosequencing, statistical association of individual TCRs with disease status, and machine learning were combined to predict cytomegalovirus infection status. About 5 DR-DQ haplotypes were handled as single units for association and clustering, since linkage in the cohort was strong. A later analysis re-examined previously published TCR beta repertoires from roughly 650 donors and added high-resolution HLA genotyping to investigate patterns of TCR occurrence. About 280 gigabases of sequencing data and around 80 million unique TCR sequences made up an early release that covered fewer than 650 HLA-typed donors. The genetic ancestry cluster associated with self-reported Caucasian donors included 70% to 85% of the roughly 400 genotyped donors. Among 300 to 500 genotyped donors of the cohort, an average of roughly 230,000 unique TCR beta nucleotide sequences was sequenced per donor, of which about 18% were non-productive. Class I and class II HLA loci were covered by the typing at four-digit resolution. To decide whether each TCR beta V gene segment behaved as functional or pseudogenic, an earlier analysis of approximately 590 of the donors relied on high-throughput TCR beta sequencing. The T cell repertoires of 666 subjects were profiled by immunosequencing and related to cytomegalovirus serostatus. Typing coverage varied by locus: roughly 629-640 donors for A, B, C, DRB1 and DQB1; approximately 520 for DQA1; around 610 for DPA1; some 470 for DPB1. General study outcomes and caveats: The presence/absence analyses assumed that sequencing depth was roughly uniform across donors, and that assumption may not be true. A few of the identified cytomegalovirus-associated TCR beta chains were confirmed in vitro to be specific for cytomegalovirus antigens. Compared with equally common non-associated chains, HLA-associated TCR beta chains in a later analysis were more clonally expanded and had lower generation probabilities. According to a later genetic analysis, donors in an Asian-associated ancestry cluster had fewer N-insertions in productive TCRs than the approximately 710-donor mean. The study listed approximately 150 TCR beta chains as associated with cytomegalovirus. Some IMGT-functional V segments, including TRBV6-2 and TRBV6-3, could not be distinguished by the 87-base-pair reads and were therefore excluded. A further reported finding was that TCR beta sequences accurately predicted the HLA-A and HLA-B alleles for most subjects in the first cohort. Because HLA typing was missing for some donors at each locus, association tests included only the typed subset. A later genetic analysis associated a missense DCLRE1C variant with V-gene and J-gene trimming of TCR beta chains, and an independent cohort replicated the association. In an earlier analysis of approximately 590 of the donors, most TCR beta V segments appeared in productive rearrangements about 90% or about 30% of the time, broadly matching IMGT annotations. Most CMV-associated TCR beta chains appeared to be HLA-restricted in a later analysis, and the HLA associations seemed to be driven largely by CMV exposure. The sequencing pipeline was judged likely to have produced a cluster of highly shared sequence variants as a technical artifact. CMV serostatus was the only immune exposure information available for the cohort. In both the original and validation cohorts, the classifier was reported to diagnose cytomegalovirus status with high specificity and sensitivity. Because counts were too low, 15 to 20 rarely observed V segments, including chromosome 9 orphons, were excluded from the earlier analysis of several hundred of the donors. Across donors, most TCR sequences were observed very rarely, whereas some public TCRs were present in many individuals. Assigning TCR associations to individual alleles was difficult when HLA alleles, especially DR and DQ, strongly co-occurred. According to a later analysis, parvovirus B19, influenza, CMV and Epstein-Barr virus appeared linked to several top co-occurrence clusters. At a false discovery rate of 0.05, a later analysis linked under 20,000 TCR beta sequences to specific HLA alleles. According to a later analysis, TCR association rates differed among HLA loci, with DRB1 alleles showing the most associated TCRs and HLA-C alleles showing the fewest. The cohort was sequenced for TCR beta chains only, and without alpha or paired-chain data the features that could be detected were limited. According to the authors, the approach could potentially be generalized to other disease states and immunological phenotypes. Correlated functional status among segregating V segments might be attributable to linkage disequilibrium, but an unknown experimental factor could not be ruled out.

Turning to this clone: Its antigen is still unknown. Per-base qualities were not stored, and no clone one base away is much larger.

V is clipped by 7 bases and J by 2 bases, and the sequence between their germline boundaries is 14 bases long. The CDR3 holds 15 amino acids from the cysteine to the phenylalanine. The only DNA kept is the CDR3, 45 bases in frame from the first base. Taken from the germline V gene, the CDR1 and CDR2 loops are MDHEN and SYDVKM. Library preparation used the immunoSEQ multiplex PCR assay. The multiplex PCR relied on a mix of 60 forward primers for TCR Vbeta segments and 13 reverse primers for TCR Jbeta segments. The CDR3 region of rearranged TCR beta genes was amplified from genomic DNA with a multiplex PCR assay. On the Illumina HiSeq System, the amplified TCR beta libraries were sequenced as 87-base-pair reads. Regarding the original processing steps: Across the roughly 640 repertoires, a later analysis counted about 81 million unique TCR beta chains, approximately 12 million of which were shared by at least two donors. Raw reads were error-corrected and collapsed into unique sequences with a nearest-neighbor algorithm that merged closely related sequences to remove PCR and sequencing errors. V, D and J gene segments were assigned by aligning CDR3 sequences to IMGT reference sequences. For a sequence to be retained, a match of at least six nucleotides was required to both a V gene segment and a J gene segment. A rearrangement was called productive if the CDR3 had no stop codons and remained in frame with V and J, and every other rearrangement was called non-productive. CDR3 was defined by IMGT convention, running from the second conserved V-encoded cysteine to the conserved J-encoded phenylalanine. In an earlier analysis of approximately 590 of the donors, sequences lacking an unambiguous match to a single V gene segment were excluded. In an earlier analysis of several hundred of the donors, V segments were called functional above 56.7% productive rearrangements and were called segregating when the between-donor standard deviation exceeded 5%. A statistical classification framework was developed to diagnose cytomegalovirus status using the catalog of TCR beta chain sequences. In a later analysis, V and J genes were assigned by comparing TCR nucleotide sequences against IMGT/GENE-DB human TR gene sequences. In a later analysis, CDR3 sequences and most-parsimonious VDJ recombination scenarios were assigned using the TCRdist pipeline. In a later analysis, each TCR beta chain was defined by its CDR3 amino acid sequence together with its V-gene family, and reads without a unique V-gene family were excluded. A later analysis removed over 500 highly shared, low-generation-probability nucleotide sequences to deal with suspected cross-contamination and a sequencing artifact. For each public chain, a later analysis derived a clonal expansion index from normalized ranks of inferred template counts within each repertoire. In a later analysis, generation probabilities were computed with a VDJ recombination model fitted to out-of-frame rearrangements, and the resulting probabilities were checked against IGoR. In a later analysis, TCR-TCR, TCR-HLA and TCR-CMV co-occurrence was scored with hypergeometric tests, and a repertoire-size bias correction was applied to TCR pairs. To estimate false discovery rates, a later analysis permuted the HLA or CMV assignments 20 times. In a later analysis, co-occurring TCRs were grouped using DBSCAN, and TCRdist sequence similarity was added for clustering within HLA-allele-positive subsets. Repertoires with fewer than 30,000 or more than 120,000 public chains, plus five repertoires with anomalous nucleotide sharing, were excluded from co-occurrence clustering. In TCRdb, the immuneACCESS table is reduced to in-frame sequences with V and J assigned. These tables do not hold every clone; where another copy was compared, an unresolved V gene accounts for under half, and the others remain unexplained. V, J and clone size reflect that table, while D and trimming were determined from the DNA. Within this sample are around 65,000 clones, with about 75% of them counted one time only. In total, the top ten clones hold around 7.3% of the sample.

The cohort comprised 710 or so healthy bone marrow donors. At the time of sampling, every cohort member was nominally healthy, though immune exposures that went unrecorded were likely present. The donor tested CMV seropositive and was one of the 289 seropositive cohort members. Every donor gave a peripheral blood sample, and the peripheral blood mononuclear cells from that sample were used for TCR beta sequencing. The Qiagen DNeasy Blood Extraction Kit was used to extract genomic DNA from the blood cell samples. This receptor chain uses TRBV28 and TRBJ2-2; TRBD1 might be the D gene, on 5 matching bases. The sample consisted of PBMCs. This receptor was taken from a woman aged 25 to 39 in good health and CMV-seropositive. The nucleotide sequence reads TGTGCCAGCACCCTCAGGGCAGGCAACACCGGGGAGCTGTTTTTT. This sequence encodes CASTLRAGNTGELFF.